This entry concerns a single T cell receptor (beta chain). The antigen is not known. The PCR contained 60 Vbeta and 13 Jbeta primers. Some clones are missing from TCRdb's copy, which holds only in-frame ones; the method was immunoSEQ multiplex PCR. The table shows some 150,000 clones, with 79% occurring only once. This entry belongs to a study of cytomegalovirus exposure and HLA in healthy donors. Study details: One earlier analysis, a look at 180 million or so T cells, found some 110 million unique TCR beta sequences. Broader study findings: Later analysis demonstrated an association between a missense DCLRE1C variant and TCR beta V- and J-gene trimming. TCR association rates varied by HLA locus in a later analysis, with DRB1 highest and HLA-C lowest. In vitro experiments confirmed that three CMV-associated chains were specific for CMV antigens.

The CDR3 length is 14 residues. The germline gives CDR1 MDHEN, CDR2 SYDVKM. Trimming left V 3 bases short and J 4 bases short, with 13 bases between. This chain links TRBV28 with TRBJ2-7; TRBD2 might be the D (5 bases). This clonotype originated in a human donor in good health. Sample: PBMCs. In DNA form, the CDR3 reads TGTGCCAGCAGTTTTCAAGGAGGTCCATACGAGCAGTACTTC. Protein product: CASSFQGGPYEQYF.